The clone carrying this T cell receptor beta chain has just one count. This record comes from a study of control samples from healthy donors and cancer patients. Repertoires were generated with immunoSEQ multiplex PCR, while TCRdb's copy carries only in-frame clones and drops some. The table lists some 250,000 clones, over 75% of them singletons. The CDR3 spans 17 residues. The germline V gene has CDR1 KGHDR and CDR2 SFDVKD. V gave up 2 bases and J gave up 3 bases; unmatched junction bases: 4. Specimen: PBMCs. The chain combines TRBV24-1 with TRBJ2-3; 13 positions match TRBD2. This TCR came from a woman in her fifties or sixties with lung cancer. CDR3 region: CATSDWTSGRTTDTQYF. CDR3 DNA sequence: TGTGCCACCAGTGATTGGACTAGCGGGAGAACGACAGATACGCAGTATTTT.